This T cell receptor beta chain was observed in a study of blood T cell repertoires in COVID-19. On the study more broadly: Some COVID-19 samples were acute and others convalescent; all came from the United States, Italy and Spain. Sources were T cells, B-cell-depleted T cells, or PBMCs; the material itself was cDNA or gDNA.

In the original analysis: The authors estimated nucleated cell counts from reference gene primer amplification. The data were produced by immunoSEQ multiplex PCR, yet TCRdb's version contains in-frame clones alone and is incomplete. V and J calls and clone size follow that table, whereas D and trimming were derived from the DNA. The sample lists 90,000 to 110,000 clones; 80% to 85% were seen once. The CDR3 covers 13 residues. Germline CDR1 reads MNHEY; CDR2 reads SVGAGI. The V segment lost 7 bases and the J segment 0 bases; nucleotides outside the gene matches: 3. Note on this clone: The sample carries other DNA sequences with the same CDR3.

The sample taken for sequencing was peripheral blood. This TCR was sampled from a woman older than 75 with acute or convalescent COVID-19. The V call is TRBV6-5, the J call TRBJ2-7, with 7 bases matching TRBD2. Written as DNA, the CDR3 is TGTGCCAGCACATCGGGGGGCTCCTACGAGCAGTACTTC. It specifies CASTSGGSYEQYF.